This is a list of T cell receptor beta chains from one sample in a study of vaccination and CD4 T cells after COVID-19. TCRdb processed the PCR reads anew with MiXCR; each CDR3 protein has one entry. The data show some 18,000 distinct CDR3 sequences, roughly 55% seen once. The antigens for these receptors are not known. The material was CD4+ T cells from blood, cultured in vitro, obtained after SARS-CoV-2 vaccination. Receptors were obtained from a human donor who had recovered from COVID-19. The CDR3 runs from the conserved cysteine through the conserved F or W. D genes are given only for firm matches. The size entry is marked missing in some rows and otherwise reads once, few, many or a size class.

DNA,CDR3,V,J,D,size
TGTGCCAGCACCCGGGGGGGAACCTCACCCCTCCACTTT,CASTRGGTSPLHF,TRBV6-2/TRBV6-3,TRBJ1-6,NA,few
TGTGCCAGCAGTGGGAGGACCTATGGCTACACCTTC,CASSGRTYGYTF,TRBV6-1,TRBJ1-2,NA,few
TGTGCCATCAGTACCAGACAGGCGTTGAACACTGAAGCTTTCTTT,CAISTRQALNTEAFF,TRBV10-3,TRBJ1-1,NA,NA
TGTGCCAGCAGTTCCACAGGGGGCAGCTATGGCTACACCTTC,CASSSTGGSYGYTF,TRBV12-3/TRBV12-4,TRBJ1-2,TRBD1,NA
TGTGCCAGCAGATCCTTTACGGCTGGCTACACCTTC,CASRSFTAGYTF,TRBV6-1,TRBJ1-2,NA,NA
TGCGCCAGCAGCTCACAGGGTGCCTATGGCTACACCTTC,CASSSQGAYGYTF,TRBV5-1,TRBJ1-2,NA,NA
TGTGCCAGCAGCCAAACCGTAGCGGGTTCCGGGAATGAGCAGTTCTTC,CASSQTVAGSGNEQFF,TRBV7-3,TRBJ2-1,TRBD2,few
TGCGCCAGCAGCCAACCACTCCAGGGGTATAATTCACCCCTCCACTTT,CASSQPLQGYNSPLHF,TRBV4-1,TRBJ1-6,NA,NA
TGCAGTGCTAGACTAGCGGGCGGGTCGGACTACTTC,CSARLAGGSDYF,TRBV20-1,TRBJ2-1,TRBD2,NA
TGTGCCAGCAGCCTGGGTCTACAAGCTTTCTTT,CASSLGLQAFF,TRBV12-3/TRBV12-4,TRBJ1-1,NA,NA
TGTGCCAGCAGCTTAGAGACTGCGGTTCAGTACTTC,CASSLETAVQYF,TRBV7-2,TRBJ2-7,NA,NA
TGTGCCAGCAGTTACCGGGGGGCCGGCTACACCTTC,CASSYRGAGYTF,TRBV6-5,TRBJ1-2,NA,few
TGTGCCAGCGGTACAGGGGGCGAGACCCAGTACTTC,CASGTGGETQYF,TRBV7-2,TRBJ2-5,TRBD1,medium-sized
TGTGCCAGCAGTTTCGGATCGGGGGAGGGAGGCTACACCTTC,CASSFGSGEGGYTF,TRBV12-3/TRBV12-4,TRBJ1-2,NA,NA
TGTGCCACCAGCCGAGGACAGGGTGGGCCGAATCAGCCCCAGCATTTT,CATSRGQGGPNQPQHF,TRBV15,TRBJ1-5,TRBD1,NA
TGTGCCAGCAGCTTATTCAATAGGGCTAGCGGGGGAGTAGCCAAAAACATTCAGTACTTC,CASSLFNRASGGVAKNIQYF,TRBV11-2,TRBJ2-4,TRBD2,NA
TGCGCCAGCAGCCCGAGTGGCCGGGGTCAGCCCCAGCATTTT,CASSPSGRGQPQHF,TRBV4-3,TRBJ1-5,NA,few
TGTGCCAGCAGCCCGGAGACCTATAATTCACCCCTCCACTTT,CASSPETYNSPLHF,TRBV11-3,TRBJ1-6,NA,NA
TGTGCCAGCAGATCGGACAGGGGTAACTATGGCTACGCCTTC,CASRSDRGNYGYAF,TRBV11-2,TRBJ1-2,TRBD1,NA
TGTGCCTGGAACACCAGAGCCGGGCTGACTGATTCACCCCTCCACTTT,CAWNTRAGLTDSPLHF,TRBV30,TRBJ1-6,NA,NA